The present T cell receptor beta chain was sequenced within a study of shared clonotypes between healthy human individuals. Whole-study context: In total, the donors were a couple of women and three men aged 18 to 49. Researchers assigned three CD4 naive, three CD4 memory, two CD8 naive and one CD8 memory plate to each donor.

Clones were sequenced by immunoSEQ multiplex PCR, and TCRdb holds only the in-frame ones, with some missing. The sample includes around 2.3 million clones, almost 96% of them seen just once. Notes on this clone: Its cognate antigen is unknown.

CDR1 and CDR2 from the germline V gene are SEHNR and FQNEAQ (reference sequence). The CDR3 has 13 residues. Germline trimming cut 8 bases from V and 2 bases from J; bases unmatched to any gene: 5. Points from the study as a whole: Rarefaction gave evidence that sorted-subset sequencing remained incomplete despite large depth.

All donors were healthy HIV-negative adults lacking recent acute infections or vaccinations. The rearrangement links TRBV7-9 to TRBJ1-1; 7 positions agree with TRBD1. Specimen: naive CD4+ T cells sorted from blood. This sample's subset: CD45RA+ positively selected. This receptor was identified in a man aged 18 to 29 in good health. The CDR3 here is CASGGQLNTEAFF. CDR3 coding DNA: TGTGCCAGCGGGGGACAGCTAAACACTGAAGCTTTCTTT.